Listed below are T cell receptor beta chains from one sample, sequenced in a study of blood T cell dynamics during melanoma immunotherapy. The assay was immunoSEQ multiplex PCR, and TCRdb's table has in-frame clones only and misses some. This repertoire shows several thousand clones, more than 75% found once; its top ten account for more than 0.95%. Sequenced material: blood, taken from a patient treated with checkpoint blockade. Receptors were obtained from a human donor with melanoma. Each CDR3 is given with its conserved first and last residue. Fields, in order: CDR3 protein, CDR3 DNA, V gene, CDR3 length, J gene, clone size, D gene. The D gene is left open where the match is weak. Size values are once, few and many counts, or a class for expanded clones, and some rows have none.

CDR3aa: CASSPRTAYQETQYF; CDR3nt: TGTGCCAGCAGCCCGCGGACAGCCTACCAAGAGACCCAGTACTTC; v_gene: TRBV9; len: 15; j_gene: TRBJ2-5; abundance: .; d_gene: .
CDR3aa: CASSRMTLNTEAFF; CDR3nt: TGCGCCAGCAGCCGGATGACATTAAACACTGAAGCTTTCTTT; v_gene: TRBV5-1; len: 14; j_gene: TRBJ1-1; abundance: .; d_gene: .
CDR3aa: CASSQQRGDTEAFF; CDR3nt: TGCGCCAGCAGCCAACAAAGGGGGGACACTGAAGCTTTCTTT; v_gene: TRBV4-1; len: 14; j_gene: TRBJ1-1; abundance: .; d_gene: .
CDR3aa: CASSLNPSSTNEKLFF; CDR3nt: TGTGCCAGCAGCTTAAATCCCTCCTCAACTAATGAAAAACTGTTTTTT; v_gene: TRBV7-9; len: 16; j_gene: TRBJ1-4; abundance: .; d_gene: .
CDR3aa: CASSSRTGQPQHF; CDR3nt: TGTGCCAGCAGTTCCCGGACAGGCCAGCCCCAGCATTTT; v_gene: TRBV25-1; len: 13; j_gene: TRBJ1-5; abundance: few; d_gene: TRBD1
CDR3aa: CASQRQGAGNTIYF; CDR3nt: TGTGCCAGCCAGAGACAGGGTGCTGGAAACACCATATATTTT; v_gene: TRBV7-2; len: 14; j_gene: TRBJ1-3; abundance: .; d_gene: TRBD1
CDR3aa: CASSLLRQDYTEAFF; CDR3nt: TGTGCCAGCAGCTTGTTGAGACAGGATTACACTGAAGCTTTCTTT; v_gene: TRBV5-6; len: 15; j_gene: TRBJ1-1; abundance: .; d_gene: .
CDR3aa: CASSSPANTEAFF; CDR3nt: TGTGCCAGCAGCTCACCTGCGAACACTGAAGCTTTCTTT; v_gene: TRBV11-1; len: 13; j_gene: TRBJ1-1; abundance: .; d_gene: .
CDR3aa: CASSDSSYNSPLHF; CDR3nt: TGCGCCAGCTCTGATAGCTCCTATAATTCACCCCTCCACTTT; v_gene: TRBV5-1; len: 14; j_gene: TRBJ1-6; abundance: .; d_gene: .
CDR3aa: CASLNSVAKNIQYF; CDR3nt: TGTGCCAGTCTGAACTCGGTAGCCAAAAACATTCAGTACTTC; v_gene: TRBV27; len: 14; j_gene: TRBJ2-4; abundance: .; d_gene: .
CDR3aa: CASSEKQNTEAFF; CDR3nt: TGTGCCAGCAGTGAAAAGCAGAACACTGAAGCTTTCTTT; v_gene: TRBV6-1; len: 13; j_gene: TRBJ1-1; abundance: few; d_gene: .
CDR3aa: CASSVRDTYYEQYF; CDR3nt: TGTGCCAGCAGCGTACGAGACACCTACTACGAGCAGTACTTC; v_gene: TRBV9; len: 14; j_gene: TRBJ2-7; abundance: .; d_gene: .
CDR3aa: CASRGAGNTGELFF; CDR3nt: TGTGCCAGCAGAGGGGCCGGGAACACCGGGGAGCTGTTTTTT; v_gene: TRBV6-1; len: 14; j_gene: TRBJ2-2; abundance: .; d_gene: .
CDR3aa: CASSQVGGASTDTQYF; CDR3nt: TGCGCCAGCAGCCAAGTGGGAGGCGCTAGCACAGATACGCAGTATTTT; v_gene: TRBV4-3; len: 16; j_gene: TRBJ2-3; abundance: .; d_gene: .
CDR3aa: CASSLVVDPYEQYF; CDR3nt: TGCGCCAGCAGCTTGGTTGTGGATCCCTACGAGCAGTACTTC; v_gene: TRBV5-1; len: 14; j_gene: TRBJ2-7; abundance: .; d_gene: .
CDR3aa: CASSEREWQLNNQPQHF; CDR3nt: TGTGCCAGCAGTGAACGGGAATGGCAGCTGAACAATCAGCCCCAGCATTTT; v_gene: TRBV6-1; len: 17; j_gene: TRBJ1-5; abundance: .; d_gene: .
CDR3aa: CAWSPGTSGSTDTQYF; CDR3nt: TGTGCCTGGAGTCCCGGGACTAGCGGAAGCACAGATACGCAGTATTTT; v_gene: TRBV30; len: 16; j_gene: TRBJ2-3; abundance: .; d_gene: TRBD2
CDR3aa: CAGGGLYEQYF; CDR3nt: TGTGCCGGCGGCGGGCTCTACGAGCAGTACTTC; v_gene: TRBV6-1; len: 11; j_gene: TRBJ2-7; abundance: once; d_gene: .
CDR3aa: CASSINSYGYTF; CDR3nt: TGTGCCAGCAGCATAAATAGCTATGGCTACACCTTC; v_gene: TRBV28; len: 12; j_gene: TRBJ1-2; abundance: few; d_gene: .
CDR3aa: CASSRDQRGTGELFF; CDR3nt: TGTGCCAGCAGTCGGGACCAACGTGGCACCGGGGAGCTGTTTTTT; v_gene: TRBV2; len: 15; j_gene: TRBJ2-2; abundance: once; d_gene: .
CDR3aa: CASSEAGTGGLAEQYF; CDR3nt: TGTGCCAGCAGTGAAGCCGGGACAGGCGGACTAGCCGAGCAGTACTTC; v_gene: TRBV6-1; len: 16; j_gene: TRBJ2-7; abundance: once; d_gene: .
CDR3aa: CASSQGGITYNEQFF; CDR3nt: TGTGCCAGCAGCCAAGGGGGCATAACCTACAATGAGCAGTTCTTC; v_gene: TRBV13; len: 15; j_gene: TRBJ2-1; abundance: once; d_gene: TRBD1
CDR3aa: CSVEVPTQGFDYEQYF; CDR3nt: TGCAGCGTTGAAGTCCCAACTCAGGGTTTTGACTACGAGCAGTACTTC; v_gene: TRBV29-1; len: 16; j_gene: TRBJ2-7; abundance: .; d_gene: .
CDR3aa: CASLAGVYEQYF; CDR3nt: TGTGCCAGCCTCGCGGGTGTCTACGAGCAGTACTTC; v_gene: TRBV19; len: 12; j_gene: TRBJ2-7; abundance: once; d_gene: .